This TCR beta chain was recovered during a study of OX40 agonist ivuxolimab in advanced cancers. TCRdb keeps only in-frame clones here, not all; method: immunoSEQ multiplex PCR. Among just over 80,000 clones, more than 70% were seen once, and the ten largest hold around 0.7%. V was shortened by 5 bases and J by 8 bases, with 21 bases between the two germline ends. The CDR3 is 15 residues long. CDR1 is SGHAT, CDR2 FQNNGV, per germline. The receptor was derived from an adult with an advanced solid tumor such as melanoma, head and neck, liver or kidney cancer. The gene calls are TRBV11-2 and TRBJ1-2; tentatively, D is TRBD1 (5 bases). The sample here was CD4+ or CD8+ T cells sorted from blood, taken in a trial of the OX40 agonist ivuxolimab. Written as DNA, the CDR3 is TGTGCCAGCAGCCTACTGACGGATGCGGGGACCGGCTACACCTTC. This sequence encodes CASSLLTDAGTGYTF.